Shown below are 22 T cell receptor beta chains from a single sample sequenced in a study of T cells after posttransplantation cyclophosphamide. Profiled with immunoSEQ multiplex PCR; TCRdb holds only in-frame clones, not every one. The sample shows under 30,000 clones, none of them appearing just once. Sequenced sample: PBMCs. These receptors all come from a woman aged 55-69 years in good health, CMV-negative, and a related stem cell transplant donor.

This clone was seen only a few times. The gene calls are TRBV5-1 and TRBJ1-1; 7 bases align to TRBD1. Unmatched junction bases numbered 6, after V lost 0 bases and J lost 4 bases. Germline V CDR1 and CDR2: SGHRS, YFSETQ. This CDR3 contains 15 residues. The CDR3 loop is CASSLGGQMGTEAFF. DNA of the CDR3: TGCGCCAGCAGCTTGGGGGGACAGATGGGCACTGAAGCTTTCTTT.

DNA for the CDR3: TGCAGCGCTGGGGGGAAACAGGGGGCAGATACGCAGTATTTT. It translates to CSAGGKQGADTQYF. The chain employs TRBV29-1 and TRBJ2-3, with 8 bases matching TRBD1. The CDR3 runs to 14 residues. Losses at the gene ends were 7 bases for V and 4 bases for J; bases not matched to a gene: 10. Germline V CDR1 and CDR2: SQVTM, ANQGSEA.

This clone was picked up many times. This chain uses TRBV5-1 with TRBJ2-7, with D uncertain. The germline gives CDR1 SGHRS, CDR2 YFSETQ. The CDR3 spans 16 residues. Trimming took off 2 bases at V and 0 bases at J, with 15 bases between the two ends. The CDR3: CASSFPGSSPSYEQYF. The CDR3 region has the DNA TGCGCCAGCAGCTTCCCCGGTAGCTCCCCCTCCTACGAGCAGTACTTC.

The CDR3 loop reads CAWRAPGTGGTEAFF. For the CDR3, the DNA is TGTGCCTGGAGGGCCCCCGGGACAGGGGGGACTGAAGCTTTCTTT. The chain has TRBV30 and TRBJ1-1, with 11 bases fitting TRBD1. There are 15 residues in the CDR3. CDR1 is GTSNPN, CDR2 SVGIG, per germline (reference sequence). With V trimmed by 3 bases and J by 5 bases, 8 bases remained unmatched.

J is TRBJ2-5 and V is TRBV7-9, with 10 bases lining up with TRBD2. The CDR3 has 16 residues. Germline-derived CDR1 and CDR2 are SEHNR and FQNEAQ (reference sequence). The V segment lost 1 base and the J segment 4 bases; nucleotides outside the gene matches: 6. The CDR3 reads CASSLGASGSSETQYF. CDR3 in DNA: TGTGCCAGCAGCTTAGGCGCTAGCGGGAGCTCAGAGACCCAGTACTTC.

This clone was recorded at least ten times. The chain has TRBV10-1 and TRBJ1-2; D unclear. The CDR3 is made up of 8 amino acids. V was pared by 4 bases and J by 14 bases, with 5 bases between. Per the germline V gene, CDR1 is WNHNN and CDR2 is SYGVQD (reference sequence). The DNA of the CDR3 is TGCGCCAGCAGTGGGCGGACCTTC. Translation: CASSGRTF.

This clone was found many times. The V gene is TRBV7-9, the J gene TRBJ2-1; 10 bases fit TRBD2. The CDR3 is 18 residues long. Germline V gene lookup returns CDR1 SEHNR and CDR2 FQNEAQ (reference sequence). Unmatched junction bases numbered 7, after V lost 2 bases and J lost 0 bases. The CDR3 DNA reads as TGTGCCAGCAGCTTATGGCTAGCGGGGGTCCGCTCCTACAATGAGCAGTTCTTC. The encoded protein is CASSLWLAGVRSYNEQFF.

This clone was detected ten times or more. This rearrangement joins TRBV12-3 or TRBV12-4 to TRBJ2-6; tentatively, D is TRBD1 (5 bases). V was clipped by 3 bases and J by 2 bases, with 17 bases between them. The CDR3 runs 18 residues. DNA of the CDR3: TGTGCCAGCAGTTTCAGGGTTTCCCAGTCCCCTGGGGCCAACGTCCTGACTTTC. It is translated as CASSFRVSQSPGANVLTF.

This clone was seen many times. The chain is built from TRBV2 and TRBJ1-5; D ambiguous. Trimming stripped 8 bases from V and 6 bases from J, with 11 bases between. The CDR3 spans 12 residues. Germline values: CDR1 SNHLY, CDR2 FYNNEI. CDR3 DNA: TGTGCCAGCGGTGGGAAGGGTCAGCCCCAGCATTTT. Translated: CASGGKGQPQHF.

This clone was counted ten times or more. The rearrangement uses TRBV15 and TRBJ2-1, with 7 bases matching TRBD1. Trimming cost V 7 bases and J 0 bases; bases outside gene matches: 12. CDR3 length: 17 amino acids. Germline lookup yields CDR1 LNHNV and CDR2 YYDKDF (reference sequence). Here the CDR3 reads CATKQLEGAPSYNEQFF. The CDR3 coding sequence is TGTGCCACCAAACAACTAGAGGGGGCCCCCTCCTACAATGAGCAGTTCTTC.

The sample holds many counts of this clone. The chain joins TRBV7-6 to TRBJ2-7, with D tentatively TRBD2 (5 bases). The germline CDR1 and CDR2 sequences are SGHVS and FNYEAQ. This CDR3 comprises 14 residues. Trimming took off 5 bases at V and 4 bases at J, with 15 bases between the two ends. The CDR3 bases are TGTGCCAGCAGCCACCTAGCCGGTTGGTACGAGCAGTACTTC. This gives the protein CASSHLAGWYEQYF.

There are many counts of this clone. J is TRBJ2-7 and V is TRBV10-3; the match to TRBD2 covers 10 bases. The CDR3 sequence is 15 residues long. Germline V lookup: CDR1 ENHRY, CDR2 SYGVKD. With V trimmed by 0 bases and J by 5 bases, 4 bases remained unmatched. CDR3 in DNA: TGTGCCATCAGTGAGTCGCCAAGCGGGGGGGACGAGCAGTACTTC. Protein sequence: CAISESPSGGDEQYF.

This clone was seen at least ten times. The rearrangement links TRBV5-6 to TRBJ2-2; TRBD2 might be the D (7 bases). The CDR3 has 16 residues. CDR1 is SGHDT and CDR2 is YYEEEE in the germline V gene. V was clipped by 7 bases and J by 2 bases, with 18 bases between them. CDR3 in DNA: TGTGCCAGCTCCCATGGCGGGGGCGGTAACACCGGGGAGCTGTTTTTT. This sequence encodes CASSHGGGGNTGELFF. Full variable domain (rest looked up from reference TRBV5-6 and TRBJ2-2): DAGVTQSPTHLIKTRGQQVTLRCSPKSGHDTVSWYQQALGQGPQFIFQYYEEEERQRGNFPDRFSGHQFPNYSSELNVNALLLGDSALYLCASSHGGGGNTGELFFGEGSRLTVL.

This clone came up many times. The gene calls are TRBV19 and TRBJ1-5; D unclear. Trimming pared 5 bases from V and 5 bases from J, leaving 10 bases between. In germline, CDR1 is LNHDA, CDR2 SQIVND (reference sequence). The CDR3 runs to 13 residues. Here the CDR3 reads CASSSRLDQPQHF. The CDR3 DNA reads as TGTGCCAGTAGTTCCCGACTGGATCAGCCCCAGCATTTT.

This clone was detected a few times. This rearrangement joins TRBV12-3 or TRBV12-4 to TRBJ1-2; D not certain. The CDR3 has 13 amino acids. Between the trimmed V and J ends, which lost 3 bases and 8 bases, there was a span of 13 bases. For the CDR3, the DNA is TGTGCCAGCAGTTTTCGGTCGTATCGCGGCTACACCTTC. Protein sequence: CASSFRSYRGYTF.

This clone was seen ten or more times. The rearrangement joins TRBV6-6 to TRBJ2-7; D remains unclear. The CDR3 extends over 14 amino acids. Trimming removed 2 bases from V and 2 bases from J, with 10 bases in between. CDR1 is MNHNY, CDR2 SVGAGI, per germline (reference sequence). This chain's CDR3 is CASSYRVGPYEQYF. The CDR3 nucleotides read TGTGCCAGCAGTTACAGGGTGGGCCCCTACGAGCAGTACTTC.

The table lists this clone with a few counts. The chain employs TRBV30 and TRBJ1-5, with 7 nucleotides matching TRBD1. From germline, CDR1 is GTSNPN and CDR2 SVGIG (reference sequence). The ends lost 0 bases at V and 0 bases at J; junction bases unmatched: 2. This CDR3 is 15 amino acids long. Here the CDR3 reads CAWSVGQNSNQPQHF. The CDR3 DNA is TGTGCCTGGAGTGTGGGACAGAATAGCAATCAGCCCCAGCATTTT. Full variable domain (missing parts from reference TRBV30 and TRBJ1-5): SQTIHQWPATLVQPVGSPLSLECTVEGTSNPNLYWYRQAAGRGLQLLFYSVGIGQISSEVPQNLSASRPQDRQFILSSKKLLLSDSGFYLCAWSVGQNSNQPQHFGDGTRLSIL.

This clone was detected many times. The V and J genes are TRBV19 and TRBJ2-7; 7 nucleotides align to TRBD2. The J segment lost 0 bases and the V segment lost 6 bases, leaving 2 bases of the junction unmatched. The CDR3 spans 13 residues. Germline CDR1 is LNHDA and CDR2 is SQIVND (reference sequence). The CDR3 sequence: CASRASGSYEQYF. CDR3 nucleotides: TGTGCCAGTAGGGCTAGCGGCTCCTACGAGCAGTACTTC.

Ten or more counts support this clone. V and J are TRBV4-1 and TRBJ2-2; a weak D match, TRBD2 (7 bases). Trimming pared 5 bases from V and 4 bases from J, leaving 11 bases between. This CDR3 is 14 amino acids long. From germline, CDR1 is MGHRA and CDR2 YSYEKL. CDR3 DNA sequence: TGCGCCAGCAGCGGGGGGGCTTTCACCGGGGAGCTGTTTTTT. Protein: CASSGGAFTGELFF.

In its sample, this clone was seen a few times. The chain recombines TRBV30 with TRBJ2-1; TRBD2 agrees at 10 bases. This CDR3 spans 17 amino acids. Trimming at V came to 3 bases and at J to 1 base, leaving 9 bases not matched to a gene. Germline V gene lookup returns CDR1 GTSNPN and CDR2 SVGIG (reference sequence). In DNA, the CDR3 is TGTGCCTGGAGGGCCCCTAGCGGGGGATCTTCCTACAATGAGCAGTTCTTC. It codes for CAWRAPSGGSSYNEQFF.

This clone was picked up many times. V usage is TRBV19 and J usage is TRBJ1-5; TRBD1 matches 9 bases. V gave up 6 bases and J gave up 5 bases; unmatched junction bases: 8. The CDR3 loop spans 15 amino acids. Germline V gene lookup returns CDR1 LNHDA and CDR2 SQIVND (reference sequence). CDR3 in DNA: TGTGCCAGTAGCCGGACAGGGGATTCAGATCAGCCCCAGCATTTT. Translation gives CASSRTGDSDQPQHF.

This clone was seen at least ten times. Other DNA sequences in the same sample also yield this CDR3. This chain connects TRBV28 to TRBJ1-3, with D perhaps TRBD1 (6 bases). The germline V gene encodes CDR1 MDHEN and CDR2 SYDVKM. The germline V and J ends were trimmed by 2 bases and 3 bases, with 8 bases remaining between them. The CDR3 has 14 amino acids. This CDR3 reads CASSLGGGGNTIYF. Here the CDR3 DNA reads TGTGCCAGCAGTTTAGGGGGCGGTGGAAACACCATATATTTT.